This T cell receptor beta chain came from a study of cytomegalovirus exposure and HLA in healthy donors. The CDR3 length is 15 residues. CDR1 and CDR2 (germline): MNHNS, SASEGT. J lost 5 bases, V lost 6 bases, and 8 bases had no gene match. The PCR employed 60 Vbeta primers together with 13 Jbeta primers. The assay was immunoSEQ multiplex PCR, and TCRdb's table has in-frame clones only and misses some. This table holds approximately 300,000 clones, about four fifths found once. The rearrangement links TRBV6-1 to TRBJ2-1; 9 positions match TRBD2. Sample: PBMCs. This TCR was sampled from a woman in her thirties or forties in good health and CMV-seropositive. This chain's CDR3 is CASRRSGRNNNEQFF. CDR3 coding DNA: TGTGCCAGCAGGCGAAGCGGGAGGAACAACAATGAGCAGTTCTTC.